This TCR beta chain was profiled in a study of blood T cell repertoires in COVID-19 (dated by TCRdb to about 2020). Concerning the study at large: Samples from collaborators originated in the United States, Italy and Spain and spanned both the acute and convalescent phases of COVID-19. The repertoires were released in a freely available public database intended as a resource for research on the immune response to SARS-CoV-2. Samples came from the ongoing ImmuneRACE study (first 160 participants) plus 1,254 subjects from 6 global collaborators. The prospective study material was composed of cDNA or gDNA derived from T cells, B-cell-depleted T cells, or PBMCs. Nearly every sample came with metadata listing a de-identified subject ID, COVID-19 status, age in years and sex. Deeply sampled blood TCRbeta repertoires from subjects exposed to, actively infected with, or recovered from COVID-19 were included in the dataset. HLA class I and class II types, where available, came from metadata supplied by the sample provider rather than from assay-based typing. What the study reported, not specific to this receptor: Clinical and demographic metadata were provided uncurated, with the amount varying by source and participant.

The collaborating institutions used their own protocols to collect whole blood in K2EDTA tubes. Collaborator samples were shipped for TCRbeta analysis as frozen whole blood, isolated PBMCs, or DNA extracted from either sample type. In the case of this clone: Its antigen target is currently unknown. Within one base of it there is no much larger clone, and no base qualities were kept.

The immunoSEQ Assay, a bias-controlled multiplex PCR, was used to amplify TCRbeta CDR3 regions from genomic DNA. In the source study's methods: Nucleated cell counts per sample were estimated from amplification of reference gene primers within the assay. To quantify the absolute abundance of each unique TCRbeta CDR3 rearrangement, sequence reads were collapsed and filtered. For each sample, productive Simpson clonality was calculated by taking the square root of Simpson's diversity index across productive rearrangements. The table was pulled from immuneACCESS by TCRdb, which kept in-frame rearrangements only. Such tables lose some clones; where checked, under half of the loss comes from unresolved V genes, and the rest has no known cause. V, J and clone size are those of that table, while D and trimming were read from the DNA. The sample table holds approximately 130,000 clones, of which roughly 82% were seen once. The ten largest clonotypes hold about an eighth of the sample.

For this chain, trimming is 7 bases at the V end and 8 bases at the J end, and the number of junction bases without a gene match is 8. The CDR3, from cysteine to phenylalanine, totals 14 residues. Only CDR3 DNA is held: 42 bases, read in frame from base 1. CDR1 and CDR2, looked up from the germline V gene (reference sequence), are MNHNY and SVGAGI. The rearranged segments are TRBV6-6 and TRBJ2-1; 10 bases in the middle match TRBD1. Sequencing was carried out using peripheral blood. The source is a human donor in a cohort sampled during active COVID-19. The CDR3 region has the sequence CASIDGQGVYEQFF. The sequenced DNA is TGTGCCAGCATTGACGGACAGGGGGTCTATGAGCAGTTCTTC.